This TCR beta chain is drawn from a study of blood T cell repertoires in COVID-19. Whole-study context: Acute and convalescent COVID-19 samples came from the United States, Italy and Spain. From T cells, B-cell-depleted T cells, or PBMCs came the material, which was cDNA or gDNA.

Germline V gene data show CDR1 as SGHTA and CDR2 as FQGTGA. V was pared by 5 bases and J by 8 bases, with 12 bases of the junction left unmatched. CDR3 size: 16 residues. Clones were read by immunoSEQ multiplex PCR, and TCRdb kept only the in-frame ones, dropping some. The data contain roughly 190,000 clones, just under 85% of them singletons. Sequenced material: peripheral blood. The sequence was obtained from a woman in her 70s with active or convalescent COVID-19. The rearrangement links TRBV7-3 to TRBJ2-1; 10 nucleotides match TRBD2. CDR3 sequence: CASSLFSSGSIDEQFF. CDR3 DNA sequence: TGTGCCAGCAGCCTCTTTTCTAGCGGGAGTATCGATGAGCAGTTCTTC.